These 10 T cell receptor beta chains originate from one sample sequenced in a study of chemoradiotherapy in HPV16-positive cancers. Assay: immunoSEQ multiplex PCR; the TCRdb copy retains only in-frame clones and omits some. The top ten hold roughly 2.4% of the sample, which has approximately 20,000 clones, roughly 86% seen once. The sample was blood, taken from a patient who underwent chemoradiotherapy. These receptor sequences come from a human donor with HPV-associated anogenital cancer.

This clone has only one observation. This chain uses TRBV11-3 with TRBJ2-1, with TRBD2 matching over 10 bases. V lost 5 bases to trimming and J lost 5 bases; unmatched junction nucleotides: 9. CDR1 is SGHNT and CDR2 is YENEEA in the germline V gene. The CDR3 runs 16 residues. The CDR3 is CASSLSGRIRHNEQFF. CDR3 in DNA: TGTGCCAGCAGCCTTAGCGGGAGGATCCGGCACAATGAGCAGTTCTTC.

The CDR3 loop reads CASSLTGMNTDTQYF. CDR3 bases: TGTGCCAGCAGCTTAACAGGGATGAACACAGATACGCAGTATTTT. The V gene is TRBV7-9, the J gene TRBJ2-3; possible D gene TRBD1, 6 bases. The length of the CDR3 is 15 residues. CDR1 and CDR2 from the germline V gene are SEHNR and FQNEAQ (reference sequence). V lost 2 bases to trimming and J lost 2 bases, with 11 bases between them.

CDR3 DNA: TGTGCCAGCAGTTTTAGCGGGGGATACTACGAGCAGTACTTC. Residues: CASSFSGGYYEQYF. The chain has TRBV5-6 and TRBJ2-7; 9 bases align to TRBD2. Germline CDR1 reads SGHDT; CDR2 reads YYEEEE. The CDR3 length is 14 residues. Trimming at V came to 5 bases and at J to 3 bases, leaving 6 bases not matched to a gene.

The sample holds one count of this clone. This sequence joins TRBV5-5 and TRBJ2-3; 8 bases agree with TRBD2. Germline trimming cut 5 bases from V and 3 bases from J; bases unmatched to any gene: 8. CDR3 size: 15 residues. Per germline, CDR1 SGHKS and CDR2 YYEKEE (reference sequence). The CDR3 nucleotides are TGTGCCAGCAGATCTACTAGCGGTGGGACAGATACGCAGTATTTT. This sequence encodes CASRSTSGGTDTQYF.

This rearrangement joins TRBV4-3 to TRBJ2-2, with TRBD1 matching over 7 bases. Germline CDR1 and CDR2: LGHNA and YSLEER. The CDR3 length is 17 residues. The V segment lost 3 bases and the J segment 3 bases; nucleotides outside the gene matches: 10. CDR3 in DNA: TGCGCCAGCAGCCAGGGGCAGGGGGAAATTCACACCGGGGAGCTGTTTTTT. The encoded protein is CASSQGQGEIHTGELFF.

This chain uses TRBV5-4 with TRBJ2-2, with 14 bases aligning to TRBD2. CDR1 is SGHNT, CDR2 YYREEE, per germline (reference sequence). V gave up 4 bases and J gave up 4 bases; unmatched junction bases: 9. The CDR3 covers 18 residues. Here the CDR3 reads CASSMGLAGAPGTGELFF. CDR3 in DNA: TGTGCCAGCAGCATGGGACTAGCGGGGGCCCCGGGCACCGGGGAGCTGTTTTTT.

The J gene is TRBJ2-2, the V gene TRBV18; D is perhaps TRBD1 (5 bases). V lost 3 bases and J 0 bases, leaving 14 bases between the germline ends. The CDR3 spans 17 residues. Germline lookup yields CDR1 KGHSH and CDR2 LQKENI. CDR3 amino acids: CASSPQAGFANTGELFF. In DNA, the CDR3 is TGTGCCAGCTCACCCCAGGCAGGGTTCGCGAACACCGGGGAGCTGTTTTTT.

The CDR3 bases are TGCGCCAGCAGCCCCTTGGGATCCGGGGCTAATGAAAAACTGTTTTTT. This gives the protein CASSPLGSGANEKLFF. V and J are TRBV5-1 and TRBJ1-4; D remains ambiguous. The length of the CDR3 is 16 residues. Germline CDR1 and CDR2: SGHRS and YFSETQ. The V end was cut by 4 bases, the J end by 3 bases, with 16 bases between.

This clone came up a few times. The chain carries TRBV25-1 and TRBJ2-7; TRBD2 aligns across 7 bases. The CDR3 totals 13 residues. CDR1 and CDR2 (germline): MGHDK, SYGVNS. The V and J ends lost 4 bases and 6 bases, in that order; junction bases with no gene match: 6. In nucleotides, the CDR3 is TGTGCCAGCAGTGTCAGCGGGGAGGTCGAGCAGTACTTC. This codes for CASSVSGEVEQYF.

The chain links TRBV27 to TRBJ1-2, with D perhaps matching TRBD1 (6 bases). The V gene lost 3 bases and the J gene lost 0 bases, with 14 bases spanning the gap. The germline CDR1 and CDR2 sequences are MNHEY and SMNVEV (reference sequence). The CDR3 extends over 16 amino acids. CDR3 amino acids: CASSLSVGATNYGYTF. The CDR3 nucleotides read TGTGCCAGCAGTTTGAGTGTGGGGGCCACTAACTATGGCTACACCTTC.